This entry describes one T cell receptor beta chain. Antigen: not known. The data belong to a study of CD8 T cells in Susac syndrome. Reverse transcription of about 0.45 to 1 ug RNA was carried out with random hexamers. The authors amplified TCR beta CDR3 across 54 Vbeta and 13 Jbeta using immunoSEQ multiplex PCR. Via MiXCR, TCRdb re-called the immunoSEQ multiplex PCR reads, giving one row per CDR3 protein. Among about 200,000 distinct CDR3 sequences listed, roughly 92% were seen once. Germline V gives CDR1 DFQATT, CDR2 SNEGSKA (reference sequence). This CDR3 is built from 15 residues. The V gene lost 6 bases and the J gene lost 0 bases, with 12 bases spanning the gap. Study-level results: In its TCR sequencing and HLA analysis, the study acknowledged that the number of individuals was relatively small.

Sequencing of TCR beta, carried out with a high-throughput approach, was applied to CD8+ and CD4+ T cells from the blood. The CD8+ and CD4+ T cells were negatively isolated, with the TEMRA cells enriched by FACS. The specimen sequenced was CD4+ T cells from PBMCs. The clonotype was recovered from a human donor in good health. The J gene is TRBJ1-6, the V gene TRBV20-1, with D hard to call. Here the CDR3 DNA reads TGCAGTGCGCTTCGGACCATCTCCTATAATTCACCCCTCCACTTT. Translation gives CSALRTISYNSPLHF.